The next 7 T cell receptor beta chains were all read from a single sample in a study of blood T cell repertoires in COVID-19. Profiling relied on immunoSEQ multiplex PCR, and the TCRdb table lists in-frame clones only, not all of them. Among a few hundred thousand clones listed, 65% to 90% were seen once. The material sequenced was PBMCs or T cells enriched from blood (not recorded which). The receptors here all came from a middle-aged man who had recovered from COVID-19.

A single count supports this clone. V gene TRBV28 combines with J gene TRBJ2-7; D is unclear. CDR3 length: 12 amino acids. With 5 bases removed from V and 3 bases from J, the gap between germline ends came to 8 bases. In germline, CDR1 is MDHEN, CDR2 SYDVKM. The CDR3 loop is CASSPLDYEQYF. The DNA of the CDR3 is TGTGCCAGCAGTCCCCTAGACTACGAGCAGTACTTC.

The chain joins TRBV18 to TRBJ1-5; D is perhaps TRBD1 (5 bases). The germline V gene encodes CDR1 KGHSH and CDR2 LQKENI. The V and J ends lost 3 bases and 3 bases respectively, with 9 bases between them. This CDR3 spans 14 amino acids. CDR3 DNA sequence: TGTGCCAGCTCACCCGCCAGGGACAATCAGCCCCAGCATTTT. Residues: CASSPARDNQPQHF.

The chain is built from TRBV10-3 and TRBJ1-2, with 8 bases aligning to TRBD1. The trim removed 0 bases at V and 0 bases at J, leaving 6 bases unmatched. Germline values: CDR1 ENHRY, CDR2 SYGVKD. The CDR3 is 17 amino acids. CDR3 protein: CAISESKGQGTNYGYTF. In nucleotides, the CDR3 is TGTGCCATCAGTGAGTCGAAAGGACAGGGAACTAACTATGGCTACACCTTC.

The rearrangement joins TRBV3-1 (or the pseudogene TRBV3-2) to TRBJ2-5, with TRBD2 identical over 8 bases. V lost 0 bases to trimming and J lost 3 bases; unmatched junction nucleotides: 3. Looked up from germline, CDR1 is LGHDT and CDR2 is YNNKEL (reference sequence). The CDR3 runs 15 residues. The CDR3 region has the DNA TGTGCCAGCAGCCAAGAGACCGGGGGGGAAGAGACCCAGTACTTC. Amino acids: CASSQETGGEETQYF.

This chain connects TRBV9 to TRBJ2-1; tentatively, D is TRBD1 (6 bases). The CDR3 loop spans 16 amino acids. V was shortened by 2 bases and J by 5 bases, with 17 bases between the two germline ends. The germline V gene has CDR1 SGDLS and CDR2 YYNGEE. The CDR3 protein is CASSVSFRGADNEQFF. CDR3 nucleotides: TGTGCCAGCAGCGTTTCGTTCAGGGGTGCGGACAATGAGCAGTTCTTC.

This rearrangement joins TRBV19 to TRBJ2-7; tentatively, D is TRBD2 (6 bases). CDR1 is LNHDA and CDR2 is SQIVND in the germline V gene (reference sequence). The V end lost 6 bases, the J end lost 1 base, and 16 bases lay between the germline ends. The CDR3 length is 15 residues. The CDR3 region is CASSQWGVRSYEQYF. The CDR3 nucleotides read TGTGCCAGTAGCCAATGGGGGGTAAGATCCTACGAGCAGTACTTC.

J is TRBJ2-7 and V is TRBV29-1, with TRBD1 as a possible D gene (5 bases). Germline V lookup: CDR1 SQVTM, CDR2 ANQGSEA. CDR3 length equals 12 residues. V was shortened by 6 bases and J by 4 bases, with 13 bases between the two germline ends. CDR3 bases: TGCAGCGTCCAGGGTGATGGGTACGAGCAGTACTTC. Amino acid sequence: CSVQGDGYEQYF.